These 28 T cell receptor beta chains share one sample of origin, sequenced in a study of PD-1 blockade in classical Hodgkin lymphoma. Time point in this sample: cycle 4 day 1 (C4D1), after six to seven weeks of nivolumab. Relapse after autologous stem cell transplantation occurred in every patient, and brentuximab vedotin exposure varied. The repertoire was sequenced with immunoSEQ multiplex PCR; TCRdb's copy has only in-frame clones and lacks some. The data contain 20,000 to 25,000 clones, roughly 70% of them singletons. The sample here was peripheral blood mononuclear cells (PBMCs), taken before the fourth cycle of nivolumab. The receptors were gathered from a human donor with classical Hodgkin lymphoma.

This clone was detected a few times. The gene calls are TRBV4-1 and TRBJ2-1; no clear D. CDR1 and CDR2 (germline): MGHRA, YSYEKL. The CDR3 consists of 15 residues. Trimming cost V 2 bases and J 8 bases, with 16 bases left between them. The CDR3 protein is CASSQRGLGGDEQFF. DNA for the CDR3: TGCGCCAGCAGCCAAAGAGGTTTGGGTGGAGATGAGCAGTTCTTC.

The chain has TRBV27 and TRBJ1-1; the D is unclear. CDR3 length: 13 residues. Trimming removed 5 bases from V and 0 bases from J, with 7 bases in between. Germline CDR1 reads MNHEY; CDR2 reads SMNVEV (reference sequence). CDR3 nucleotide sequence: TGTGCCAGCAGTGTAAATTTGAACACTGAAGCTTTCTTT. Protein product: CASSVNLNTEAFF.

V usage is TRBV7-9 and J usage is TRBJ2-1, with 7 bases lining up with TRBD1. Losses at the gene ends were 2 bases for V and 9 bases for J; bases not matched to a gene: 4. The CDR3 totals 13 residues. Germline V gives CDR1 SEHNR, CDR2 FQNEAQ (reference sequence). The CDR3: CASSLRGQSEQFF. CDR3 nucleotide sequence: TGTGCCAGCAGCTTAAGGGGGCAAAGTGAGCAGTTCTTC.

V gene TRBV11-3 combines with J gene TRBJ1-1; TRBD1 is a possible D gene (5 bases). From germline, CDR1 is SGHNT and CDR2 YENEEA. There are 14 residues in the CDR3. Trimming removed 0 bases at V and 1 base at J, with 6 bases between. CDR3 protein: CASSLDGANTEAFF. The CDR3 nucleotides are TGTGCCAGCAGCTTAGATGGGGCGAACACTGAAGCTTTCTTT.

The genes are TRBV20-1 and TRBJ2-1, with D unresolved. V was clipped by 3 bases and J by 5 bases, with 5 bases between them. This CDR3 is 11 amino acids long. Germline loops: CDR1 DFQATT, CDR2 SNEGSKA (reference sequence). CDR3 in DNA: TGCAGTGCTAGGAACCACAATGAGCAGTTCTTC. Amino acids: CSARNHNEQFF.

On this clone itself: Other DNA variants within this sample encode the same CDR3. The gene calls are TRBV29-1 and TRBJ2-1; D ambiguous. Trimming took 4 bases from V and 3 from J, leaving 1 base between them. The CDR3 extends over 10 amino acids. Germline V gives CDR1 SQVTM, CDR2 ANQGSEA. CDR3 DNA sequence: TGCAGCGTTGGCTACAATGAGCAGTTCTTC. Translation gives CSVGYNEQFF.

This chain links TRBV6-5 with TRBJ1-3; D is possibly TRBD1 (5 bases). Germline V gives CDR1 MNHEY, CDR2 SVGAGI. This CDR3 is 15 amino acids long. Between the trimmed V and J ends, which lost 0 bases and 0 bases, there was a span of 6 bases. CDR3 residues: CASSYSDSSGNTIYF. The DNA for the CDR3 is TGTGCCAGCAGTTACTCTGACAGCTCTGGAAACACCATATATTTT.

The chain employs TRBV7-9 and TRBJ2-2, with TRBD2 identical over 13 bases. Germline V gene data show CDR1 as SEHNR and CDR2 as FQNEAQ (reference sequence). V lost 5 bases, J lost 9 bases, and 15 bases stayed unmatched. The CDR3 loop spans 18 amino acids. The CDR3 reads CASSVEGLAGRKIWELFF. The CDR3 DNA sequence: TGTGCCAGCAGCGTAGAGGGACTAGCGGGAAGAAAAATTTGGGAGCTGTTTTTT.

The J gene is TRBJ1-2, the V gene TRBV21-1; TRBD1 is the table's D call and was not checked against the DNA. TRBV21-1 is a recognized pseudogene. The CDR3 runs 13 residues. CDR3 DNA sequence: TGTGCCAGCAAGGTCAGGGGGCTGAATGGCTACACCTTC. Encoded protein: CASKVRGLNGYTF.

V and J are TRBV19 and TRBJ1-4, with 9 bases aligning to TRBD1. Germline V gene sequence: CDR1 LNHDA, CDR2 SQIVND (reference sequence). This CDR3 region has 21 residues. J lost 6 bases, V lost 6 bases, and 26 bases had no gene match. The CDR3 loop reads CASSPVSPGQGFYKDDEKLFF. The CDR3 bases are TGTGCCAGTAGCCCCGTCTCTCCGGGACAGGGATTCTATAAGGATGATGAAAAACTGTTTTTT.

This clone was observed a handful of times. The chain couples TRBV6-5 to TRBJ1-1, with a tentative D call TRBD1 (6 bases). V gave up 2 bases and J gave up 4 bases, with 14 bases separating them. The length of the CDR3 is 15 residues. Germline-derived CDR1 and CDR2 are MNHEY and SVGAGI. The CDR3 DNA sequence: TGTGCCAGCAGTTACAGTCAGGGGATCGGCACTGAAGCTTTCTTT. This sequence encodes CASSYSQGIGTEAFF.

The rearrangement links TRBV5-1 to TRBJ2-1; 8 positions match TRBD1. Trimming cost V 3 bases and J 10 bases; bases outside gene matches: 6. Germline assignment: CDR1 SGHRS and CDR2 YFSETQ. This CDR3 has 13 amino acids. CDR3 nucleotide sequence: TGCGCCAGCAGCTCCGGACAGGGCGGGGAGCAGTTCTTC. This encodes CASSSGQGGEQFF.

This clone was detected only a few times. V gene TRBV7-8 combines with J gene TRBJ2-1; D assignment may be TRBD1 or TRBD2 (5 bases each). The CDR3 contains 16 residues. V shed 5 bases and J shed 2 bases, with 16 bases lying between them. Germline-derived CDR1 and CDR2 are SGHVS and FQNEAQ. CDR3 sequence reads: CASSPHWGSAYNEQFF. The CDR3 DNA follows: TGTGCCAGCAGCCCCCATTGGGGGTCGGCCTACAATGAGCAGTTCTTC.

This clone was detected only a few times. CDR3: CASSLMRNAPYEQYF. Written as DNA, the CDR3 is TGTGCCAGCTCACTTATGAGGAATGCACCCTACGAGCAGTACTTC. The chain joins TRBV18 to TRBJ2-7, with D hard to call. The CDR3 length is 15 residues. The V and J ends lost 4 bases and 2 bases respectively, with 15 bases between them. Germline V gene sequence: CDR1 KGHSH, CDR2 LQKENI.

The chain joins TRBV10-3 to TRBJ2-7; D might be TRBD2 (6 bases). Germline values: CDR1 ENHRY, CDR2 SYGVKD. The CDR3 covers 14 residues. V was pared by 5 bases and J by 6 bases, with 17 bases between. The chain's CDR3 is CAISTTGSLGEQYF. The CDR3 bases are TGTGCCATCAGTACAACCGGGAGCCTTGGCGAGCAGTACTTC.

This clone was seen more than once but under ten times. The chain carries TRBV5-4 and TRBJ1-3; D is uncertain. V lost 2 bases and J 0 bases, leaving 9 bases between the germline ends. The germline V gene encodes CDR1 SGHNT and CDR2 YYREEE (reference sequence). The CDR3 length is 15 residues. DNA of the CDR3: TGTGCCAGCAGCTTAGACATGAGCTCTGGAAACACCATATATTTT. Translation: CASSLDMSSGNTIYF. Based on the CDR3 plus reference TRBV5-4 and TRBJ1-3, the full variable domain is ETGVTQSPTHLIKTRGQQVTLRCSSQSGHNTVSWYQQALGQGPQFIFQYYREEENGRGNFPPRFSGLQFPNYSSELNVNALELDDSALYLCASSLDMSSGNTIYFGEGSWLTVV.

The count of this clone is one. The rearrangement links TRBV5-1 to TRBJ1-3, with 9 bases lining up with TRBD1. Germline loops: CDR1 SGHRS, CDR2 YFSETQ. The CDR3 is 14 residues long. The V segment lost 4 bases and the J segment 5 bases; nucleotides outside the gene matches: 4. The CDR3 bases are TGCGCCAGCAGCGGGGGACAGGGAAGAAACACCATATATTTT. Its protein product is CASSGGQGRNTIYF.

The V and J genes are TRBV7-2 and TRBJ2-6; D gene uncertain. Trimming took off 1 base at V and 2 bases at J, with 6 bases between the two ends. The CDR3 consists of 15 residues. The germline gives CDR1 SGHTA, CDR2 FQGNSA. CDR3 coding DNA: TGTGCCAGCAGCTTAGTATCTACTGGGGCCAACGTCCTGACTTTC. This translates into CASSLVSTGANVLTF.

V usage is TRBV28 and J usage is TRBJ2-4; 7 bases are shared with TRBD1. The CDR3 sequence is 17 residues long. Trimming removed 6 bases from V and 0 bases from J; junction bases left unmatched: 11. The germline gives CDR1 MDHEN, CDR2 SYDVKM. CDR3 sequence reads: CASSTNRGQLAKNIQYF. CDR3 in DNA: TGTGCCAGCAGCACTAACAGGGGCCAGCTAGCCAAAAACATTCAGTACTTC.

In this sample, this clone turned up once. This rearrangement joins TRBV5-1 to TRBJ1-6, with 8 bases aligning to TRBD1. The V gene's germline CDR1 is SGHRS and CDR2 YFSETQ. J was trimmed by 7 bases and V by 2 bases; bases with no gene match: 8. This CDR3 is built from 16 residues. CDR3: CASSLRTGSSNSPLHF. The CDR3 DNA reads TGCGCCAGCAGCTTACGGACAGGGTCGTCCAATTCACCCCTCCACTTT.

CDR3 in DNA: TGTGCCAGCAGCTTAACGGGAGCAACTAATGAAAAACTGTTTTTT. As protein: CASSLTGATNEKLFF. This sequence joins TRBV7-3 and TRBJ1-4; D unclear. CDR1 is SGHTA and CDR2 is FQGTGA in the germline V gene. The CDR3 is 15 amino acids. Trimming removed 0 bases at V and 0 bases at J, with 5 bases between.

This chain joins TRBV5-4 and TRBJ2-3; TRBD2 aligns across 14 bases. This CDR3 region has 18 residues. From germline, CDR1 is SGHNT and CDR2 YYREEE (reference sequence). V shed 1 base and J 5 bases; nucleotides not matched to a gene: 9. This CDR3 is CASSLRVGLAGAGDTQYF. The CDR3 DNA sequence: TGTGCCAGCAGCTTGCGCGTGGGACTAGCGGGAGCAGGAGATACGCAGTATTTT.

This clone was observed a few times. The chain links TRBV29-1 to TRBJ1-1, with TRBD1 matching over 7 bases. CDR1 and CDR2 (germline): SQVTM, ANQGSEA. With 6 bases clipped from V and 0 bases from J, the junction kept 4 bases outside the gene matches. The CDR3 contains 13 residues. The CDR3 is CSVGGQLNTEAFF. In DNA form, the CDR3 reads TGCAGCGTCGGGGGACAGTTGAACACTGAAGCTTTCTTT.

Comments on this clone: The CDR3 end shows no conserved phenylalanine or tryptophan, and so a read error is likely. The limits of the CDR3 on the DNA are not certain, so only TCRdb's listed CDR3 is given. V is TRBV6-4 and J is TRBJ2-7. From its first to its last residue, the CDR3 has 10 amino acids. Per germline, CDR1 MRHNA and CDR2 SNTAGT. CDR3 sequence reads: CASGTDQGRD.

The sample holds a few counts of this clone. The rearrangement links TRBV27 to TRBJ2-7; no reliable D call. With 0 bases removed from V and 2 bases from J, the gap between germline ends came to 17 bases. The CDR3 has 17 residues. The germline CDR1 and CDR2 sequences are MNHEY and SMNVEV (reference sequence). This CDR3 is CASSLSPGPGFPYEQYF. CDR3 bases: TGTGCCAGCAGTTTATCTCCAGGCCCCGGGTTTCCCTACGAGCAGTACTTC.

This chain links TRBV27 with TRBJ1-5; tentatively, D is TRBD1 (5 bases). Germline lookup yields CDR1 MNHEY and CDR2 SMNVEV (reference sequence). The CDR3 contains 14 residues. V was trimmed by 9 bases and J by 7 bases, leaving 19 bases between them. CDR3 coding DNA: TGTGCCAGTGGGGAAGACGGGGGGAGGCAGCCCCAGCATTTT. The encoded protein is CASGEDGGRQPQHF.

The rearrangement links TRBV27 to TRBJ2-1, with 8 positions matching TRBD1. Trimming cost V 2 bases and J 1 base; bases outside gene matches: 1. Germline-derived CDR1 and CDR2 are MNHEY and SMNVEV (reference sequence). The CDR3 sequence is 15 residues long. The DNA of the CDR3 is TGTGCCAGCAGTTTAACAGGGGGGTCCTACAATGAGCAGTTCTTC. As protein: CASSLTGGSYNEQFF.

Only a few counts were recorded for this clone. This chain joins TRBV5-4 and TRBJ2-2; perhaps TRBD2 as D (6 bases). Germline assignment: CDR1 SGHNT and CDR2 YYREEE (reference sequence). The V end was cut by 4 bases, the J end by 6 bases, with 13 bases between. This CDR3 is built from 14 residues. The CDR3 DNA reads TGTGCCAGCAGCGCCGGGACTTCGCCCGGGGAGCTGTTTTTT. It is translated as CASSAGTSPGELFF. Full variable domain (missing parts from reference TRBV5-4 and TRBJ2-2): ETGVTQSPTHLIKTRGQQVTLRCSSQSGHNTVSWYQQALGQGPQFIFQYYREEENGRGNFPPRFSGLQFPNYSSELNVNALELDDSALYLCASSAGTSPGELFFGEGSRLTVL.